Detailed here is one TCR beta chain. These data are taken from a study of graft-versus-host responses after intestinal transplantation. With 3 bases removed from V and 2 bases from J, the gap between germline ends came to 9 bases. The CDR3 sequence is 14 residues long. Per germline, CDR1 SGHKS and CDR2 YYEKEE (reference sequence). Libraries were prepared by immunoSEQ multiplex PCR; TCRdb keeps only in-frame clonotypes and omits some of them. The sample carries about 43,000 clones, less than 95% recorded once. This clonotype was sampled from a human patient who received an intestinal transplant, so some T cells may come from the graft donor. V usage is TRBV5-5 and J usage is TRBJ1-5; D gene uncertain. The specimen was PBMCs, collected approximately 340 days after intestinal transplant. The CDR3 sequence: CASSWRQGNQPQHF. The CDR3 DNA sequence: TGTGCCAGCAGCTGGCGGCAGGGCAATCAGCCCCAGCATTTT.